What follows describes a single T cell receptor (beta chain). Antigen: not known. This specimen comes from a study of circulating and synovial CD4+ cells in juvenile arthritis. The study's findings and limits: Overlap with synovium rose as more T cells were sequenced. Circulating pathogenic-like and bulk T cells looked alike by Vbeta family usage.

CDR1 is SGHDT, CDR2 YYEEEE, per germline. The CDR3 is 14 residues long. V dropped 4 bases and J dropped 1 base, with 12 bases sitting between them. The assay was immunoSEQ multiplex PCR, and TCRdb's table has in-frame clones only and misses some. The table has around 32,000 clones, about 95% seen once. What was sequenced was CD4+ T cells from blood. J is TRBJ2-7 and V is TRBV5-6, with D possibly matching TRBD1 (6 bases). The TCR originated in a human donor with juvenile idiopathic arthritis. The CDR3 DNA follows: TGTGCCAGCAGCGCACTGGGGACATCCTACGAGCAGTACTTC. Residues: CASSALGTSYEQYF.